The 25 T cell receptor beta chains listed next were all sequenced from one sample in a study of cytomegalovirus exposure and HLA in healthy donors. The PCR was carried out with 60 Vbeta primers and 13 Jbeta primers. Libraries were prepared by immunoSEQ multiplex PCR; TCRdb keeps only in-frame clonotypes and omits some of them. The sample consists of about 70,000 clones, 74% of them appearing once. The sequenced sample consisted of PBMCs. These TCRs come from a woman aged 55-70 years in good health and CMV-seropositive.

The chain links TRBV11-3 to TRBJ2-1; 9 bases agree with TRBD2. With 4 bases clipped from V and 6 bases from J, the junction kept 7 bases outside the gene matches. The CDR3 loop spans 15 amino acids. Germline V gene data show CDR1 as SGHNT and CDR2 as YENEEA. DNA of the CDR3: TGTGCCAGCAGCTCCGCGGGAGGGCCTGGCAATGAGCAGTTCTTC. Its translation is CASSSAGGPGNEQFF.

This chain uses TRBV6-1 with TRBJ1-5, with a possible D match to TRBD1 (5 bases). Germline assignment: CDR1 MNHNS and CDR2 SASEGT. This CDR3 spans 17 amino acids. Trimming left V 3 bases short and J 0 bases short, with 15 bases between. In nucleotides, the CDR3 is TGTGCCAGCAGTGACTTGGGGCAGACTTTTAGCAATCAGCCCCAGCATTTT. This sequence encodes CASSDLGQTFSNQPQHF.

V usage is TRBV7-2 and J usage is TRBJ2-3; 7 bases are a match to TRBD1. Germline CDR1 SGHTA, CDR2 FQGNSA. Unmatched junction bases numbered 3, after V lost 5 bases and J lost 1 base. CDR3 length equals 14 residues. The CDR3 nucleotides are TGTGCCAGCAGCCGGACAGGTCGCACAGATACGCAGTATTTT. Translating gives CASSRTGRTDTQYF.

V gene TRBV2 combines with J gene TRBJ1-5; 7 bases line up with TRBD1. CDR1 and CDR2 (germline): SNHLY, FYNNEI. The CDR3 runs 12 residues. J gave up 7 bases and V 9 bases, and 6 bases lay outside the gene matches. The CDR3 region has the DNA TGTGCCAGTACAGGGGTGGGACAGCCCCAGCATTTT. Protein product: CASTGVGQPQHF.

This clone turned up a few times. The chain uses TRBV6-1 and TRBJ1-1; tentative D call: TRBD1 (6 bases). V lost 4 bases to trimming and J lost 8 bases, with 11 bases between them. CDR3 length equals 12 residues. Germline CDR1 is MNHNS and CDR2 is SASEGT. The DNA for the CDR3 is TGTGCCAGCAGTGGCCGTGGGACAGAAGCTTTCTTT. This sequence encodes CASSGRGTEAFF.

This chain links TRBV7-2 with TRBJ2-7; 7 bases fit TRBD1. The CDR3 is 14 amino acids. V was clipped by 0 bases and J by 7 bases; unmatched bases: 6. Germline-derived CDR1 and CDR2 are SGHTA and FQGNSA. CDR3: CASSLAGGMGEQYF. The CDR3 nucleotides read TGTGCCAGCAGCTTAGCAGGGGGCATGGGAGAGCAGTACTTC.

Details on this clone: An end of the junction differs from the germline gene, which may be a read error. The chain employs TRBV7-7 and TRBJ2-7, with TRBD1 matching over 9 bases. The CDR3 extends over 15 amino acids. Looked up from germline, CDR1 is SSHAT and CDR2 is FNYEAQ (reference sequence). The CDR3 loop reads CASSGGQGSSYEQYF. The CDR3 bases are TGTGCTAGCAGCGGAGGACAGGGGAGCTCCTACGAGCAGTACTTC. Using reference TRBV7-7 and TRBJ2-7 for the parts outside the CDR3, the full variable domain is GAGVSQSPRYKVTKRGQDVTLRCDPISSHATLYWYQQALGQGPEFLTYFNYEAQPDKSGLPSDRFSAERPEGSISTLTIQRTEQRDSAMYRCASSGGQGSSYEQYFGPGTRLTVT.

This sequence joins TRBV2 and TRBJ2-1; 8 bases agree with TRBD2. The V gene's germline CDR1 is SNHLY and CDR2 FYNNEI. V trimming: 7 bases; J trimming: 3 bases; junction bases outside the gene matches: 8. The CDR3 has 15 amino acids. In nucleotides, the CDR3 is TGTGCCAGCACCCCGGACCGGGGGGGCTACAATGAGCAGTTCTTC. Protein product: CASTPDRGGYNEQFF.

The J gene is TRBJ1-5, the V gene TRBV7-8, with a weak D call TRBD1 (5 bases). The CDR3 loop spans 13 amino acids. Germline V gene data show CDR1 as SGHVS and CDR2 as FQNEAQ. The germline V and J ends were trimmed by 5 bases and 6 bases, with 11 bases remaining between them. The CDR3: CASSPVGGQPQHF. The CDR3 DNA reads TGTGCCAGCAGCCCAGTGGGGGGTCAGCCCCAGCATTTT. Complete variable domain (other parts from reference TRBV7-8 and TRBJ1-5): GAGVSQSPRYKVAKRGQDVALRCDPISGHVSLFWYQQALGQGPEFLTYFQNEAQLDKSGLPSDRFFAERPEGSVSTLKIQRTQQEDSAVYLCASSPVGGQPQHFGDGTRLSIL.

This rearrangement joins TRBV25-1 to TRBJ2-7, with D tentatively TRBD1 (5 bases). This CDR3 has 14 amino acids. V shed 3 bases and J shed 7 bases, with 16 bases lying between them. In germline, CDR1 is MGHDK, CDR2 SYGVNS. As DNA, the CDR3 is TGTGCCAGCAGTGAGGATGGGGCCAAGTTGGAGCAGTACTTC. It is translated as CASSEDGAKLEQYF.

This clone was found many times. CDR3 nucleotides: TGTGCCAGCAGCCAAAGGGGACTAGCGGGAGCGCGCCGCTACAATGAGCAGTTCTTC. Its protein is CASSQRGLAGARRYNEQFF. V is TRBV11-2 and J is TRBJ2-1, with 14 positions matching TRBD2. The CDR3 covers 19 residues. Germline V lookup: CDR1 SGHAT, CDR2 FQNNGV. With 5 bases clipped from V and 3 bases from J, the junction kept 12 bases outside the gene matches.

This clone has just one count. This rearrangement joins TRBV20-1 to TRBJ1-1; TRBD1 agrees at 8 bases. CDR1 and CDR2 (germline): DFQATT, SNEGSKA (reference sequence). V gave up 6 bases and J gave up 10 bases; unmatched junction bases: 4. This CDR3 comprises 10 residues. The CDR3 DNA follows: TGCAGTGCCCTAGACAGGGGAGCTTTCTTT. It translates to CSALDRGAFF.

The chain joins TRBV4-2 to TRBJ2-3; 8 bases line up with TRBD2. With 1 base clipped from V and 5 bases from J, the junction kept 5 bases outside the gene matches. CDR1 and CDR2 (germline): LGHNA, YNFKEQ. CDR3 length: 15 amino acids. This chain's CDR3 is CASSQAGGPGDTQYF. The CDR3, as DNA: TGTGCCAGCAGCCAAGCGGGGGGGCCTGGAGATACGCAGTATTTT.

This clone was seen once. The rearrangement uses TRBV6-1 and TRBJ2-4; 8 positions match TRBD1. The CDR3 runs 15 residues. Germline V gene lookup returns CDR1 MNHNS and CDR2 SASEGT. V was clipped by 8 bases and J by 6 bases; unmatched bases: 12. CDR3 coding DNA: TGTGCCAGCGGAGACAGGGGACGGAATCTAAACATTCAGTACTTC. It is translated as CASGDRGRNLNIQYF.

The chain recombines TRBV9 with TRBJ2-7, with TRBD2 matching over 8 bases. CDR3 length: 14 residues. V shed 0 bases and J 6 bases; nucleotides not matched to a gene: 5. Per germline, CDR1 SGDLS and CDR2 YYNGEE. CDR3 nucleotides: TGTGCCAGCAGCGTAGCGGGGGGGCAAGGCGAGCAGTACTTC. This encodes CASSVAGGQGEQYF.

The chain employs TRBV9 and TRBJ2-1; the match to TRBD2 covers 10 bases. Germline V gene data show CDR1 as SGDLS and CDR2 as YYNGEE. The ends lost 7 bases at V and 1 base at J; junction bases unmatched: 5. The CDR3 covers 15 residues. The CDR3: CASARTSGSYNEQFF. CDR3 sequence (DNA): TGTGCCAGCGCCAGGACTAGCGGTTCCTACAATGAGCAGTTCTTC.

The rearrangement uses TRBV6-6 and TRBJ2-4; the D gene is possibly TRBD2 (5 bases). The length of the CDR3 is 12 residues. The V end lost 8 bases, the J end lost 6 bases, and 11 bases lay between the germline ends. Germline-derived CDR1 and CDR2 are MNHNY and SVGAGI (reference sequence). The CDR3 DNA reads TGTGCCAGCGGGAGTAACGGAAACATTCAGTACTTC. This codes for CASGSNGNIQYF.

This CDR3 is CAWSARLQNTIYF. CDR3 sequence (DNA): TGTGCCTGGAGCGCGAGACTTCAAAACACCATATATTTT. This chain links TRBV30 with TRBJ1-3, with D hard to call. CDR1 and CDR2 from the germline V gene are GTSNPN and SVGIG (reference sequence). Deletions cut 3 bases from V and 6 bases from J, with 12 bases between. CDR3 length equals 13 residues.

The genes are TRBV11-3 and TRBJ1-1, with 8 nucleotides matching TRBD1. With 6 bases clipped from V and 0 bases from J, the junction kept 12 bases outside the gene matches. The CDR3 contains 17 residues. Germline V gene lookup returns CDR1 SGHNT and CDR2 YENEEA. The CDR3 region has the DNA TGTGCCAGCAGACCCGGACAGGGAAGGGGGATGAACACTGAAGCTTTCTTT. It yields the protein CASRPGQGRGMNTEAFF.

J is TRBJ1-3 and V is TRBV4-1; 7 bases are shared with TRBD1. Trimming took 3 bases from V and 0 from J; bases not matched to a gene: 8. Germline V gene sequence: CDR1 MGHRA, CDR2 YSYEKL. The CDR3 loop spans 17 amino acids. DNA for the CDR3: TGCGCCAGCAGCCAGGAGGGACAGACTCACTCTGGAAACACCATATATTTT. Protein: CASSQEGQTHSGNTIYF.

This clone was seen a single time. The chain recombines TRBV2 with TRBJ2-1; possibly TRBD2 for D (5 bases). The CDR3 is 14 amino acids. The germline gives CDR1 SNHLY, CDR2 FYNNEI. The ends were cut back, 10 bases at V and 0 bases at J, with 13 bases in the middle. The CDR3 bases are TGTGCCATCCGTAGCGAAACCTCCTACAATGAGCAGTTCTTC. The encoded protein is CAIRSETSYNEQFF. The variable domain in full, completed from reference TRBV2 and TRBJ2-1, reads EPEVTQTPSHQVTQMGQEVILRCVPISNHLYFYWYRQILGQKVEFLVSFYNNEISEKSEIFDDQFSVERPDGSNFTLKIRSTKLEDSAMYFCAIRSETSYNEQFFGPGTRLTVL.

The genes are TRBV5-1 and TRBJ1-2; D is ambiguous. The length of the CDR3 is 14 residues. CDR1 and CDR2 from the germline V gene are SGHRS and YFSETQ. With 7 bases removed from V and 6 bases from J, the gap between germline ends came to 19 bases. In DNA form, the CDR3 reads TGCGCCAGCGACGTCGGGCCCGGCGGGAATGGCTACACCTTC. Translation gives CASDVGPGGNGYTF. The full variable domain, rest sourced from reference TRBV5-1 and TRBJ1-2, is KAGVTQTPRYLIKTRGQQVTLSCSPISGHRSVSWYQQTPGQGLQFLFEYFSETQRNKGNFPGRFSGRQFSNSRSEMNVSTLELGDSALYLCASDVGPGGNGYTFGSGTRLTVV.

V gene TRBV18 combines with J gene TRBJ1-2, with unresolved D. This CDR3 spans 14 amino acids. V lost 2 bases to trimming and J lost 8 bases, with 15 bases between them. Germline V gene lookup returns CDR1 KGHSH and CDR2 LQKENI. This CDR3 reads CASSPSRQATGYTF. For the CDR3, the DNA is TGTGCCAGCTCACCATCACGGCAGGCCACCGGCTACACCTTC.

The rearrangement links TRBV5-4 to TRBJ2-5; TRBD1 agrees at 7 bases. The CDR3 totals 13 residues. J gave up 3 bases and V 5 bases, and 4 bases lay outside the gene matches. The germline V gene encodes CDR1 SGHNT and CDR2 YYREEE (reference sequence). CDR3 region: CASSRDREETQYF. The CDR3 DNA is TGTGCCAGCAGTCGAGACAGGGAAGAGACCCAGTACTTC.

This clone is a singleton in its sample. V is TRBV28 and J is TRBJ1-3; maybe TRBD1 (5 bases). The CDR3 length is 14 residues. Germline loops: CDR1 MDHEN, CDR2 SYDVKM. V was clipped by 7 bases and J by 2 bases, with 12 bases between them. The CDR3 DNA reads TGTGCCAGCACCAAGGCGGGGCCTGGAAACACCATATATTTT. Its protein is CASTKAGPGNTIYF.